The entry below gives a single T cell receptor beta chain sequence along with its context. The data derive from a study of blood T cell repertoires in COVID-19. Participants were aged about 18 to 100 years, lived in 24 US areas, and enrolled virtually. The CDR3 is made up of 12 amino acids. Germline V gives CDR1 SQVTM, CDR2 ANQGSEA. The V gene lost 4 bases and the J gene lost 1 base, with 7 bases spanning the gap. Only in-frame clones appear in the TCRdb table, and some are missing; sequencing was by immunoSEQ multiplex PCR. In the table there are around 170,000 clones, about 85% of which are singletons.

The chain is built from TRBV29-1 and TRBJ1-1; no reliable D call. The origin of this receptor is a woman in her 50s who had recovered from COVID-19. The sample consisted of PBMCs or T cells enriched from blood (not recorded which). CDR3 sequence reads: CSVAAGNTEAFF. In nucleotides, the CDR3 is TGCAGCGTTGCAGCGGGGAACACTGAAGCTTTCTTT.